Detailed here is one TCR beta chain. The antigen remains unidentified. These data come from a study of cytomegalovirus exposure and HLA in healthy donors. Study outcomes and limitations: Most of the TCR beta V segments (in an earlier analysis) were productive either about 87% or about 30% of the time. Diagnosis of cytomegalovirus status made by the classifier reportedly showed high specificity and sensitivity. Accurate predictions that matched the HLA-A and HLA-B alleles of most subjects were reportedly made from TCR beta sequences. DRB1 showed the most TCR associations and HLA-C the fewest in a later analysis, as rates varied by HLA locus.

The PCR ran on 60 Vbeta and 13 Jbeta primers. The method was immunoSEQ multiplex PCR; TCRdb's version includes in-frame clones alone and lacks a portion of them. The sample gives around 300,000 clones, more than 55% of which show up once; about 2.2% is in the top ten. V shed 5 bases and J 6 bases; nucleotides not matched to a gene: 7. The CDR3 loop spans 14 amino acids. CDR1 and CDR2 from the germline V gene are MDHEN and SYDVKM. Sequenced sample: PBMCs. J is TRBJ2-7 and V is TRBV28; the match to TRBD2 covers 10 bases. This TCR came from a female donor in good health and CMV-seronegative. The CDR3 DNA reads TGTGCCAGCAGTCCCCACCTAGCGGGAGTCGAGCAGTACTTC. Translating it yields CASSPHLAGVEQYF.